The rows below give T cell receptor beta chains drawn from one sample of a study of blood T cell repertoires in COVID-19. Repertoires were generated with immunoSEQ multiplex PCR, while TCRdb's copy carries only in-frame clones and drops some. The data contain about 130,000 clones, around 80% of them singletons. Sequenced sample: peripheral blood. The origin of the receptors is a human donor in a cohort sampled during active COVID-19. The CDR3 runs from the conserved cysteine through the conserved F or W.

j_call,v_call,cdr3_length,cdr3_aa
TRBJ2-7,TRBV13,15,CASSFPTSGVDEQYF
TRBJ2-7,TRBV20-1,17,CSASGWLSGSSSYEQYF
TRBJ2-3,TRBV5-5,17,CASSHRDRDLLGGAQYF
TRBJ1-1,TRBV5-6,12,CASSLNRGEAFF
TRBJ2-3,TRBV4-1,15,CASSLSGGTTDTQYF
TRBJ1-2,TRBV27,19,CASSPGIGQPRRLNYGYTF
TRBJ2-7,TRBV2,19,CVSSERWRVYANILYEQYF
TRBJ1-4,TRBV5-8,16,CASSFSRQTNNEKLFF
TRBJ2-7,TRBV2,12,CASMGGSYEQYF
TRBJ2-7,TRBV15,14,CATSYTSGGYEQYF
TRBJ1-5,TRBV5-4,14,CASSYRGGNQPQHF